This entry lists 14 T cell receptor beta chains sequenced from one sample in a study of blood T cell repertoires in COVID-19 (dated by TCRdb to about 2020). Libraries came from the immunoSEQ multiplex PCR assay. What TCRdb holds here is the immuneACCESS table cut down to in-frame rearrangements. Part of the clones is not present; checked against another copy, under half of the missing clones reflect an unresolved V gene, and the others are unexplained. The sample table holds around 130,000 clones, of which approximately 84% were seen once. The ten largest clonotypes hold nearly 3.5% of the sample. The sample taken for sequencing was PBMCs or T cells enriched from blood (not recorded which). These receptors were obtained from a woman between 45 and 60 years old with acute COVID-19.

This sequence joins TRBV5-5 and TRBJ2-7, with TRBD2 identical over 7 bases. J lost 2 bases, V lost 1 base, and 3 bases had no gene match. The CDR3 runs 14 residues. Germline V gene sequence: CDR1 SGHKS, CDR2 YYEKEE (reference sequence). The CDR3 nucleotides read TGTGCCAGCAGCTTGTCGGGGACTACCTACGAGCAGTACTTC. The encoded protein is CASSLSGTTYEQYF. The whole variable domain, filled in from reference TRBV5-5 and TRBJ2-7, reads DAGVTQSPTHLIKTRGQQVTLRCSPISGHKSVSWYQQVLGQGPQFIFQYYEKEERGRGNFPDRFSARQFPNYSSELNVNALLLGDSALYLCASSLSGTTYEQYFGPGTRLTVT.

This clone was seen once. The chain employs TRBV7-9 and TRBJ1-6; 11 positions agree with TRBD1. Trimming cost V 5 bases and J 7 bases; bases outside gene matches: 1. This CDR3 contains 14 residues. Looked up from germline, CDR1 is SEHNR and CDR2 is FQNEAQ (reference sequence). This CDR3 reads CASSRDRGNSPLHF. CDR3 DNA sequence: TGTGCCAGCAGCCGGGACAGGGGGAATTCACCCCTCCACTTT.

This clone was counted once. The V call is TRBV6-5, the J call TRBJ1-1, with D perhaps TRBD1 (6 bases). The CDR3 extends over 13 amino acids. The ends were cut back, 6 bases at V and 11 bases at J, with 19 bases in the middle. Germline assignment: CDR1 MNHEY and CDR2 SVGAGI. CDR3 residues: CASSPRGLGSAFF. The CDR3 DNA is TGTGCCAGCAGCCCCAGGGGCTTAGGGTCCGCTTTCTTT.

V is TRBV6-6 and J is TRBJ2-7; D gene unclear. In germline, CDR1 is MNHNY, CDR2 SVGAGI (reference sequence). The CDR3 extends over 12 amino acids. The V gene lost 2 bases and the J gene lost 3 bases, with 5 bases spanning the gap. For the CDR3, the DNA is TGTGCCAGCAGTTACGAGTACTACGAGCAGTACTTC. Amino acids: CASSYEYYEQYF.

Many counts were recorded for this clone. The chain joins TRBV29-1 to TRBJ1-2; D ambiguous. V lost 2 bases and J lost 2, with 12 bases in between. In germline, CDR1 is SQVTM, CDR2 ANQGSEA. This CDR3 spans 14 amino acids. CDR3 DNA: TGCAGCGTTGAACAGGCAGGATGGAACTATGGCTACACCTTC. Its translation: CSVEQAGWNYGYTF.

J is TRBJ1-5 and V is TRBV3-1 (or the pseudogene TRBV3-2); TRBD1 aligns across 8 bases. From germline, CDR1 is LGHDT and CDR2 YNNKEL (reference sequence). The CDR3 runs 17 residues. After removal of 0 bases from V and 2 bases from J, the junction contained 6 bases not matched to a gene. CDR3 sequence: CASSQDWTGNGNQPQHF. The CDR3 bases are TGTGCCAGCAGCCAAGATTGGACAGGGAACGGCAATCAGCCCCAGCATTTT.

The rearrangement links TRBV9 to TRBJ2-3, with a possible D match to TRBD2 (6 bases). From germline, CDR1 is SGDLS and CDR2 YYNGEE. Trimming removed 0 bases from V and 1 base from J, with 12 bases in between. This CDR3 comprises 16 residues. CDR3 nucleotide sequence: TGTGCCAGCAGCGTAGAGGCGGGAACTGGCACAGATACGCAGTATTTT. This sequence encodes CASSVEAGTGTDTQYF. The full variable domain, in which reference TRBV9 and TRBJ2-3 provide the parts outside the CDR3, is DSGVTQTPKHLITATGQRVTLRCSPRSGDLSVYWYQQSLDQGLQFLIQYYNGEERAKGNILERFSAQQFPDLHSELNLSSLELGDSALYFCASSVEAGTGTDTQYFGPGTRLTVL.

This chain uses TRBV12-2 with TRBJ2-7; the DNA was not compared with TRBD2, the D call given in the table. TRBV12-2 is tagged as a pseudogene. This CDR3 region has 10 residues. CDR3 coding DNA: TGTGCAAGTAATCGAGACGAGCAGTACTTC. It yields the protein CASNRDEQYF.

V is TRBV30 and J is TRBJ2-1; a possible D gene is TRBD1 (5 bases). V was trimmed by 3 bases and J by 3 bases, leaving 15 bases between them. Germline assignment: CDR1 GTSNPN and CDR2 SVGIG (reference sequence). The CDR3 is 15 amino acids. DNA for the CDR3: TGTGCCTGGAGCGTTACCACAGGACACTACAATGAGCAGTTCTTC. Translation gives CAWSVTTGHYNEQFF.

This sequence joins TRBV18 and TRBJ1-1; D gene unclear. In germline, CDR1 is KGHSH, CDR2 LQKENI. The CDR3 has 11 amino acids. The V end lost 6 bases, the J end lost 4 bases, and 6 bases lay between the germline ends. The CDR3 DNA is TGTGCCAGCTCCGCCGGCACTGAAGCTTTCTTT. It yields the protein CASSAGTEAFF.

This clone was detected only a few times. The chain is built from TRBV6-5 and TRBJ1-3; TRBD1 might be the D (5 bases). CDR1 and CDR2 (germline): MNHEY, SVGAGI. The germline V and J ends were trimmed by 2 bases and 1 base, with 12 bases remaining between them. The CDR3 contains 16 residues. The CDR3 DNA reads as TGTGCCAGCAGTTACAGTGACAGCCGATCTGGAAACACCATATATTTT. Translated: CASSYSDSRSGNTIYF.

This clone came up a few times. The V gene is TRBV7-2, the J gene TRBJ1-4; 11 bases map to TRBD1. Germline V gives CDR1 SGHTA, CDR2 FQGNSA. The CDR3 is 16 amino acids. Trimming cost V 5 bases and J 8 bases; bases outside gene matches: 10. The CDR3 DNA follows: TGTGCCAGCAGCCCCTACGGGACAGGGGGATACGAAAAACTGTTTTTT. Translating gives CASSPYGTGGYEKLFF. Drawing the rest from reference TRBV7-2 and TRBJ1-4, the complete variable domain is GAGVSQSPSNKVTEKGKDVELRCDPISGHTALYWYRQSLGQGLEFLIYFQGNSAPDKSGLPSDRFSAERTGGSVSTLTIQRTQQEDSAVYLCASSPYGTGGYEKLFFGSGTQLSVL.

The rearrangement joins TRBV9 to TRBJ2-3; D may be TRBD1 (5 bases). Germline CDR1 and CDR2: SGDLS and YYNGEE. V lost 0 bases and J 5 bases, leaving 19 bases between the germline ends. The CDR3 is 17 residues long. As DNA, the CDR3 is TGTGCCAGCAGCGTAGCTTACAGGCCCTCCCCTGGAGATACGCAGTATTTT. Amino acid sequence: CASSVAYRPSPGDTQYF.

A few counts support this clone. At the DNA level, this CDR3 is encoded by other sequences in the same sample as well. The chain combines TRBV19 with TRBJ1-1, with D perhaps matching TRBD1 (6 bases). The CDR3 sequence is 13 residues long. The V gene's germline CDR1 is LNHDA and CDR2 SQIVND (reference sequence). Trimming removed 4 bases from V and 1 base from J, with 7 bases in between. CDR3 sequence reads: CASSTQGNTEAFF. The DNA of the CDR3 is TGTGCCAGTAGTACACAGGGGAACACTGAAGCTTTCTTT.